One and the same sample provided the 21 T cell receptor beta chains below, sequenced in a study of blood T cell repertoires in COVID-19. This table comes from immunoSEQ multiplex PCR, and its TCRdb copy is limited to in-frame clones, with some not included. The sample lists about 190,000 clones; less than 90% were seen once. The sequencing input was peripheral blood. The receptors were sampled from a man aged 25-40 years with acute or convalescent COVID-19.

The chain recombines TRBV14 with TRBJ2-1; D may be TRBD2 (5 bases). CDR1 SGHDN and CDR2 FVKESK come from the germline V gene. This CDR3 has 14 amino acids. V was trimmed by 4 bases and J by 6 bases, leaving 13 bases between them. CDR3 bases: TGTGCCAGCAGCCTTAATCTCGAGGGCAATGAGCAGTTCTTC. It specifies CASSLNLEGNEQFF.

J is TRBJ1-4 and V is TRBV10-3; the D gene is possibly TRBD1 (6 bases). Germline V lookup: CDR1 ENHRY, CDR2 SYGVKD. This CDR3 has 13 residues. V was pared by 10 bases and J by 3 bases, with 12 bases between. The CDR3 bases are TGTGCCACGAGGACAGATCCTAATGAAAAACTGTTTTTT. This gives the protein CATRTDPNEKLFF.

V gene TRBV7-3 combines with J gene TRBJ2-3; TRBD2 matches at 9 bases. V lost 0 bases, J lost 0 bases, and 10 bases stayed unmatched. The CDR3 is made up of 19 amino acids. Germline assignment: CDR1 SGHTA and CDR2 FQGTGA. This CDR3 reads CASSLTGLAGRGSTDTQYF. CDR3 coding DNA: TGTGCCAGCAGCTTAACAGGCCTAGCGGGAAGGGGCAGCACAGATACGCAGTATTTT.

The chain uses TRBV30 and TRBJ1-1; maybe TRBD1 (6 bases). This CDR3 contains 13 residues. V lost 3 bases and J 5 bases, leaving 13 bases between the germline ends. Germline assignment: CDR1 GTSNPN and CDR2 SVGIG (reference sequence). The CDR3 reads CAWRHPDRTEAFF. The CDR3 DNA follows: TGTGCCTGGAGGCACCCCGACAGGACTGAAGCTTTCTTT.

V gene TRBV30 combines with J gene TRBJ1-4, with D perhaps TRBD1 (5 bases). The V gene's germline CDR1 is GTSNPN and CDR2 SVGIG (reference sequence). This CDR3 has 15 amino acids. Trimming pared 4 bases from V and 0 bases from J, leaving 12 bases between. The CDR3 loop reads CAWKTKTATNEKLFF. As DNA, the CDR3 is TGTGCCTGGAAGACCAAGACAGCAACTAATGAAAAACTGTTTTTT.

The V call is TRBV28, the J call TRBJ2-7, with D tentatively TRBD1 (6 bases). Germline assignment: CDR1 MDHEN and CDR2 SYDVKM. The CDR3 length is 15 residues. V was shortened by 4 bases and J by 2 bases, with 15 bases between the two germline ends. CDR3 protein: CASSYREIPTYEQYF. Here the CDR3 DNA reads TGTGCCAGCAGTTACAGGGAAATCCCAACCTACGAGCAGTACTTC.

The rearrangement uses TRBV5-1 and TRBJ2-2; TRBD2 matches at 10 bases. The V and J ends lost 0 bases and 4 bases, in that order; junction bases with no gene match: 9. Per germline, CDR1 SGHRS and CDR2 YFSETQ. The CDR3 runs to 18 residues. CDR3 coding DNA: TGCGCCAGCAGCTTGGTTCTAGCGGGAGCCTCGGGCACCGGGGAGCTGTTTTTT. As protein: CASSLVLAGASGTGELFF.

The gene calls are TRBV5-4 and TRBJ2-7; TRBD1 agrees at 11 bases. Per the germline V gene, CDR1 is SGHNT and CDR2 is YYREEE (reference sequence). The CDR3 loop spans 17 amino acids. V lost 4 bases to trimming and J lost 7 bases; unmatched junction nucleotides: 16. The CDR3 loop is CASSPQTRTGGGREQYF. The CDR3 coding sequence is TGTGCCAGCAGCCCCCAAACCCGGACAGGGGGCGGGAGGGAGCAGTACTTC.

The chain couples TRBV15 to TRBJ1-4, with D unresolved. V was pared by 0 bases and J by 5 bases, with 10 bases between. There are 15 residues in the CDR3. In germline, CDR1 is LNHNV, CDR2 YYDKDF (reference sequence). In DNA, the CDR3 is TGTGCCACCAGCAGAGATTTTGCCAGGAATGAAAAACTGTTTTTT. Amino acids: CATSRDFARNEKLFF.

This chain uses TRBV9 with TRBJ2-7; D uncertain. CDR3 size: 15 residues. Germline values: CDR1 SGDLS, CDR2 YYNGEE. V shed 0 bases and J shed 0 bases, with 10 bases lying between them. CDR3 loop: CASSVDPATSYEQYF. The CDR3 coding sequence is TGTGCCAGCAGCGTAGACCCAGCGACCTCCTACGAGCAGTACTTC.

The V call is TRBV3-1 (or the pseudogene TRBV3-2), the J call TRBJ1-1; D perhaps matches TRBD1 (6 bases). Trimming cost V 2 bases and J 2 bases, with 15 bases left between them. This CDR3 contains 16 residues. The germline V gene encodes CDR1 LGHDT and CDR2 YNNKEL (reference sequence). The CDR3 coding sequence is TGTGCCAGCAGCCAAAACAGGGCTTTCAGAAACACTGAAGCTTTCTTT. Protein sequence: CASSQNRAFRNTEAFF.

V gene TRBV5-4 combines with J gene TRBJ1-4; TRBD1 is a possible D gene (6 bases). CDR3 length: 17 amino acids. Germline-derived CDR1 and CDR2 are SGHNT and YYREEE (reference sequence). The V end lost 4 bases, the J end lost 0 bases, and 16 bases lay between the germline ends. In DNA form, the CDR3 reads TGTGCCAGCAGCCCGGGGGGCGAATTTGCAACTAATGAAAAACTGTTTTTT. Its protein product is CASSPGGEFATNEKLFF.

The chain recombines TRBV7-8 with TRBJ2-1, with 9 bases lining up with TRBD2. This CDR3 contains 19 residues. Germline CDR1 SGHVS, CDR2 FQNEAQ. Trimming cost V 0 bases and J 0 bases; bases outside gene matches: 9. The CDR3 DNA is TGTGCCAGCAGCTTAGCGCAGCGGCGCGGGAGGGCCTCCTACAATGAGCAGTTCTTC. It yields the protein CASSLAQRRGRASYNEQFF.

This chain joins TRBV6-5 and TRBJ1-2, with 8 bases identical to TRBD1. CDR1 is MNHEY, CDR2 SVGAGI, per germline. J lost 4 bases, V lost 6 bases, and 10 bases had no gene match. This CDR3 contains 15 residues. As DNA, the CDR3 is TGTGCCAGCAGACAAGACAGGGGCTTTAGCTATGGCTACACCTTC. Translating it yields CASRQDRGFSYGYTF.

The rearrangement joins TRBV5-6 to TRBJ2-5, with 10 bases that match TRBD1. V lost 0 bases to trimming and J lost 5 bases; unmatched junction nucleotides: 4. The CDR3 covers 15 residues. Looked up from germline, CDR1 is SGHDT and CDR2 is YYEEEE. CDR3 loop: CASSLEWGQGETQYF. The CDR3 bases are TGTGCCAGCAGCTTGGAGTGGGGACAGGGGGAGACCCAGTACTTC.

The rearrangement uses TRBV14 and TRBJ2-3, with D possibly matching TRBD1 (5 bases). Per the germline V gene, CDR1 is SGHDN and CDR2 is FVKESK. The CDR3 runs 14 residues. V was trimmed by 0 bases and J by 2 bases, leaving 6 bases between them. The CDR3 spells CASSQDRATDTQYF. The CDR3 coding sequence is TGTGCCAGCAGCCAAGACAGGGCCACAGATACGCAGTATTTT.

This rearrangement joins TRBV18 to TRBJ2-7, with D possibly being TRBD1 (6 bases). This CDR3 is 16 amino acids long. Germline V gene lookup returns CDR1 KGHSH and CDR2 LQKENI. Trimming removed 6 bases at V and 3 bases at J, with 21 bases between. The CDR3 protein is CASSESRGPPGYEQYF. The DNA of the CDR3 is TGTGCCAGCTCCGAGTCCAGGGGCCCACCGGGCTACGAGCAGTACTTC.

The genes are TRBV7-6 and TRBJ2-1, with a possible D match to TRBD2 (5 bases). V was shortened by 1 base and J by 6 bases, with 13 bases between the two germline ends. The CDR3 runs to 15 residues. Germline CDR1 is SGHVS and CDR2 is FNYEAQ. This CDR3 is CASSLVTGSRNEQFF. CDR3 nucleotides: TGTGCCAGCAGCTTAGTGACGGGATCTCGCAATGAGCAGTTCTTC.

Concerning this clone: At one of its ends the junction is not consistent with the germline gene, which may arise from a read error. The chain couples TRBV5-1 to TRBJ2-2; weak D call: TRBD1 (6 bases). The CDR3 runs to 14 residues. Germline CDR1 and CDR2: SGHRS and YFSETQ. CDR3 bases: TGCGCCAGCAGCTTTCAGGGGAACGCCGGGGAGCTGTTTTTT. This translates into CASSFQGNAGELFF.

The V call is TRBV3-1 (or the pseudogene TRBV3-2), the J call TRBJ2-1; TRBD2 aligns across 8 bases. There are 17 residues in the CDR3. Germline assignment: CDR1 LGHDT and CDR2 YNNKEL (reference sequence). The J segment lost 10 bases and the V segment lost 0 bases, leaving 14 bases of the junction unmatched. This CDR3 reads CASSQERSGGAAGEQFF. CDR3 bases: TGTGCCAGCAGCCAAGAAAGGAGCGGGGGAGCGGCGGGGGAGCAGTTCTTC.

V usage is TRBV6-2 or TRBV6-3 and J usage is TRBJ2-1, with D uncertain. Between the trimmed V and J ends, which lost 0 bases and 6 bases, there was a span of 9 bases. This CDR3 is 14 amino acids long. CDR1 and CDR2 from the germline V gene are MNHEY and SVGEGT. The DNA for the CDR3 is TGTGCCAGCAGTTACTCGAGACATGCCAATGAGCAGTTCTTC. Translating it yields CASSYSRHANEQFF.